This is a list of T cell receptor beta chains from one sample in a study of control samples from healthy donors and cancer patients. The table came from immunoSEQ multiplex PCR; TCRdb's copy has only in-frame clones and leaves some out. The sample lists about 110,000 clones, 85% to 90% occurring once. Sequencing was carried out using blood. All receptors come from a woman in her fifties or sixties in good health. Both conserved end residues are part of each CDR3. D genes are given only for firm matches. For some rows the clone size is stated as once, few or many, or as a class when expanded; others skip it.

CDR3 DNA | CDR3 protein | V gene | D gene | clone size | J gene
TGTGCCAGCAGCTTAGAATGGGGGCAGAGGAACACTGAAGCTTTCTTT | CASSLEWGQRNTEAFF | TRBV11-2 | NA | once | TRBJ1-1
TGTGCCAGTACCCGGGGGACTCAAGAGACCCAGTACTTC | CASTRGTQETQYF | TRBV19 | NA | NA | TRBJ2-5
TGTGCCAGCAGCTCCATAGCGGGGGCCTACAATGAGCAGTTCTTC | CASSSIAGAYNEQFF | TRBV7-3 | TRBD2 | few | TRBJ2-1
TGTGCCGGGAAGACCGGGACTAGCGGCCAAGAGACCCAGTACTTC | CAGKTGTSGQETQYF | TRBV30 | TRBD2 | NA | TRBJ2-5
TGTGCCAGCCTCGACAGGGGGATGAACACTGAAGCTTTCTTT | CASLDRGMNTEAFF | TRBV27 | TRBD1 | NA | TRBJ1-1
TGTGCCAGCAGGAGTTCCGGGAATAGCAATCAGCCCCAGCATTTT | CASRSSGNSNQPQHF | TRBV6-5 | NA | NA | TRBJ1-5
TGTGCCAGCAGCCCGGACAGGGGGCATCAGCCCCAGCATTTT | CASSPDRGHQPQHF | TRBV16 | TRBD1 | NA | TRBJ1-5
TGCAGTGCCGAGGGACAAAACATTCAGTACTTC | CSAEGQNIQYF | TRBV20-1 | NA | NA | TRBJ2-4
TGTGCCAGCAGCGATAGGGACAGTAACTATGGCTACACCTTC | CASSDRDSNYGYTF | TRBV7-9 | TRBD1 | NA | TRBJ1-2
TGTGCCAGCAGCTTGGCCAGGGCGGATTCACCCCTCCACTTT | CASSLARADSPLHF | TRBV5-6 | NA | NA | TRBJ1-6
TGTGCCAGCAGTCGCGAGGCTCCAGAGGGGGGTAGCTCCTACAATGAGCAGTTCTTC | CASSREAPEGGSSYNEQFF | TRBV6-6 | NA | NA | TRBJ2-1
TGTGCCAGCAGCCCTGGGGGGCCCCCCGGGAGCAATCAGCCCCAGCATTTT | CASSPGGPPGSNQPQHF | TRBV7-8 | NA | NA | TRBJ1-5
TGTGCCAGCAGCCGAGGACAGGTAGGCAATCAGCCCCAGCATTTT | CASSRGQVGNQPQHF | TRBV11-2 | TRBD1 | NA | TRBJ1-5